The entry that follows covers one T cell receptor beta chain sequence. Antigen: not known. These data originate in a study of beta chain features in type 1 diabetes. Study-level information: What patients shared with healthy donors was a similar profile of age, gender and cell yields. Whole-study results and caveats: Healthy donors had naive, central memory and Treg TCRB repertoires that appeared less similar than those seen among patients.

cDNA synthesis used the whole RNA isolate, giving expressed TCRB sequences. Only in-frame clones appear in the TCRdb table, and some are missing; sequencing was by immunoSEQ multiplex PCR. Counted here are 400,000 to 500,000 clones, roughly 14% occurring once; the ten biggest clones make up roughly 0.04%. Germline V CDR1 and CDR2: MNHEY, SVGAGI. Trimming cost V 1 base and J 4 bases, with 7 bases left between them. This CDR3 spans 13 amino acids. The V call is TRBV6-5, the J call TRBJ1-1, with unresolved D. This sequence was found in a man aged 25 to 40 in good health. The sample consisted of naive CD4+ T cells from blood. CDR3 amino acids: CASSYWQSTEAFF. The CDR3 nucleotides read TGTGCCAGCAGTTACTGGCAGAGCACTGAAGCTTTCTTT.